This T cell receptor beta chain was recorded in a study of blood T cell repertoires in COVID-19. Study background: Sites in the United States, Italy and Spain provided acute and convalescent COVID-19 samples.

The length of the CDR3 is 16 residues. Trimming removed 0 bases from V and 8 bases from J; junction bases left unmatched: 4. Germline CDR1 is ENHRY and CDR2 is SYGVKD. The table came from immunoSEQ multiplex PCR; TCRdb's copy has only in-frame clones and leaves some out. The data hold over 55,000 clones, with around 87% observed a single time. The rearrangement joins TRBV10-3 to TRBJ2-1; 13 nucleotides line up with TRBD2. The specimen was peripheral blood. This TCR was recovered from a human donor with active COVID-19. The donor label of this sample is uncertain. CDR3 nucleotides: TGTGCCATCAGTGAGTCGAGACTAGCGGGAGGACATGAGCAGTTCTTC. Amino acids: CAISESRLAGGHEQFF.